This T cell receptor beta chain was sequenced during a study of cytomegalovirus exposure and HLA in healthy donors. The PCR ran on 60 Vbeta and 13 Jbeta primers. Here immunoSEQ multiplex PCR was the method, and the copy in TCRdb shows in-frame clones only, minus some. This repertoire shows under 200,000 clones, about four fifths found once; its top ten account for around 7%. As for this clone: Its antigen remains unknown.

Germline V CDR1 and CDR2: GTSNPN, SVGIG (reference sequence). The CDR3 is 19 residues long. The V segment lost 1 base and the J segment 0 bases; nucleotides outside the gene matches: 8. Findings of the study overall: With further analysis later on, most CMV-associated TCR beta chains appeared HLA-restricted. Researchers counted around 150 TCR beta chains as cytomegalovirus-associated.

Sequencing used PBMCs. The chain carries TRBV30 and TRBJ2-6; 11 nucleotides line up with TRBD1. This sequence was found in a male donor in good health and CMV-seropositive. The CDR3, as DNA: TGTGCCTGGAGTGGTGCTCTGGGACAGGGGGTCTCTGGGGCCAACGTCCTGACTTTC. Amino acids: CAWSGALGQGVSGANVLTF.